This TCR beta chain is from a study of regulatory T cells in long-lasting Graves disease. V shed 4 bases and J 7 bases; nucleotides not matched to a gene: 3. Germline assignment: CDR1 LNHNV and CDR2 YYDKDF (reference sequence). This CDR3 region has 13 residues. As concerns this clonotype: Its antigen remains unidentified.

To make TCR beta libraries, researchers used iRepertoire HTBI primers and Arm-PCR of CDR3 regions. TCRdb re-derived calls from the multiplex PCR reads in MiXCR, one entry per CDR3 protein. The sample contains more than 300,000 distinct CDR3 sequences, around 15% of which appear only once. Points from the study as a whole: Patients with persistent disease showed a bias toward TRBV28, TRBJ1-2 and TRBJ2-5. The study found persistent patients shared more public clonotypes (about 3,000) than new patients (over 850). Patients with persistent Graves' had lower TCR diversity than newly diagnosed patients.

Time point in this sample: newly diagnosed GD, antithyroid drugs for less than 3 months. RNA from PBMCs was the source of the TCR library. The V call is TRBV15, the J call TRBJ2-1, with 8 nucleotides matching TRBD2. Sequenced material: peripheral blood mononuclear cells (PBMCs), taken at new diagnosis, from a patient treated with antithyroid drugs. This clonotype originated in a female donor with Graves disease. CDR3 in DNA: TGTGCCACCAGCAAGCGGGGGTCTAATGAGCAGTTCTTC. Translating it yields CATSKRGSNEQFF. Supplemented by reference TRBV15 and TRBJ2-1, the full variable domain reads DAMVIQNPRYQVTQFGKPVTLSCSQTLNHNVMYWYQQKSSQAPKLLFHYYDKDFNNEADTPDNFQSRRPNTSFCFLDIRSPGLGDTAMYLCATSKRGSNEQFFGPGTRLTVL.